The clone carrying this T cell receptor beta chain was seen once. Its antigen is still unknown. This table comes from immunoSEQ multiplex PCR, and its TCRdb copy is limited to in-frame clones, with some not included. The sample has tens of thousands of clones; 92% are singletons. Adolescents were screened for latent TB by skin test and IGRA. The sample originates from a study of T cells in tuberculosis. Study background: In South Africa, adults with active tuberculosis were compared with IGRA-negative and latently infected IGRA-positive adolescents. The study, taken as a whole, reports: Using the GMM-specific repertoire gave nearly 90% accuracy versus roughly 70% with motifs. Active tuberculosis alpha repertoires lay closer to GMM-specific TCRs than controls'.

Germline V gene lookup returns CDR1 LNHDA and CDR2 SQIVND (reference sequence). The length of the CDR3 is 13 residues. V dropped 2 bases and J dropped 5; count of bases not matched to a gene: 0. The sequencing sample was made of PBMCs. J is TRBJ2-1 and V is TRBV19; 7 bases align to TRBD1. The clonotype comes from a donor aged 10-29 years with latent tuberculosis or without tuberculosis infection. Some clones in this sample may be carry-over from other donors' samples. The CDR3 protein is CASSITGDNEQFF. The DNA for the CDR3 is TGTGCCAGTAGTATAACAGGGGACAATGAGCAGTTCTTC.